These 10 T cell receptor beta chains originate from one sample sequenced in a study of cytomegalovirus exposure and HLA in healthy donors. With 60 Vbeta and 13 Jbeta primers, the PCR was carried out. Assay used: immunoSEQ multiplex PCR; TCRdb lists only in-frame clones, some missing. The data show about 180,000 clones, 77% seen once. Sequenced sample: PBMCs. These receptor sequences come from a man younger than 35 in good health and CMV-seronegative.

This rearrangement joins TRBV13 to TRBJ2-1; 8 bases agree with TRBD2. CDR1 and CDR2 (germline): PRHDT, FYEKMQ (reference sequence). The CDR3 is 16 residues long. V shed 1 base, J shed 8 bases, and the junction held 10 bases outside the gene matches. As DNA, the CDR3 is TGTGCCAGCAGCTTAGTAACCGGGGGGGATAAGGATGAGCAGTTCTTC. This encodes CASSLVTGGDKDEQFF.

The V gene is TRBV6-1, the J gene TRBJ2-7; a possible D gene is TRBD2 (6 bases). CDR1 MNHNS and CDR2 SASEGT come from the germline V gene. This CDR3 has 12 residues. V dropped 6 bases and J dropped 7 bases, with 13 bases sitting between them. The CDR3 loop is CASRRDAGEQYF. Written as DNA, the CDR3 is TGTGCCAGCAGGAGGGACGCGGGGGAGCAGTACTTC.

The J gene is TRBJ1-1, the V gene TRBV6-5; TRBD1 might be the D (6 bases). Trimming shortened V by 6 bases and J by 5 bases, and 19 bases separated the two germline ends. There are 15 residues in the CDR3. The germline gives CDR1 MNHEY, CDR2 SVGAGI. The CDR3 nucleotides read TGTGCCAGCAGCCTGAGTCAGGGGCGGAAGACTGAAGCTTTCTTT. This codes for CASSLSQGRKTEAFF.

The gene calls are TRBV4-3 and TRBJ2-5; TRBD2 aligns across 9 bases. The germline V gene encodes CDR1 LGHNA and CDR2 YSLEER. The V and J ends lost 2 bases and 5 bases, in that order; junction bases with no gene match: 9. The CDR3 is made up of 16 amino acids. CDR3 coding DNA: TGCGCCAGCAGCCAAAAAAGCGGGGGGCCTCCCGAGACCCAGTACTTC. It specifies CASSQKSGGPPETQYF.

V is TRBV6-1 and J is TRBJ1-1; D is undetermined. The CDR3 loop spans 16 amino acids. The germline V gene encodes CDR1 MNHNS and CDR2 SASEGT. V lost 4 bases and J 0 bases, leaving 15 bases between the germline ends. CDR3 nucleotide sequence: TGTGCCAGCAGTGTCTTGGCAGGAATGATGAACACTGAAGCTTTCTTT. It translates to CASSVLAGMMNTEAFF.

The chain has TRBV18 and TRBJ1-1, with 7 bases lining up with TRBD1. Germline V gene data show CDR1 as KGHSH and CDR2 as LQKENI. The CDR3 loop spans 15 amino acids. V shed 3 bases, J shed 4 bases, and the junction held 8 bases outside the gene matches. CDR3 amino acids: CASSPLETGSTEAFF. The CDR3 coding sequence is TGTGCCAGCTCACCCCTTGAGACAGGGAGCACTGAAGCTTTCTTT.

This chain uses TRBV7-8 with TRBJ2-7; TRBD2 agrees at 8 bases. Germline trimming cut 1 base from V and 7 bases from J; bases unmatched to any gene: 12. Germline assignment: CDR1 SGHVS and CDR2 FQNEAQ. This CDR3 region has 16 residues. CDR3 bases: TGTGCCAGCAGCTTAGTGGTAGCGGGACTTGCGAGGGAGCAGTACTTC. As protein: CASSLVVAGLAREQYF.

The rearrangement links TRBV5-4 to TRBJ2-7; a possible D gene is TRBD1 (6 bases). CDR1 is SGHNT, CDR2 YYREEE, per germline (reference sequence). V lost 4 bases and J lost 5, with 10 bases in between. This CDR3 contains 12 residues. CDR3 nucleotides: TGTGCCAGCAGCACGGACAGAAACGAGCAGTACTTC. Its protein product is CASSTDRNEQYF.

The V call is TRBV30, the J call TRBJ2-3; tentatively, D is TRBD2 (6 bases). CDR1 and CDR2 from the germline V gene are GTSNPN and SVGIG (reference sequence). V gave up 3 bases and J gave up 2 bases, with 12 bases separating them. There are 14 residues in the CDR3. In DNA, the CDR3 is TGTGCCTGGAGCATTAGCGGCTCCACAGATACGCAGTATTTT. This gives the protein CAWSISGSTDTQYF.

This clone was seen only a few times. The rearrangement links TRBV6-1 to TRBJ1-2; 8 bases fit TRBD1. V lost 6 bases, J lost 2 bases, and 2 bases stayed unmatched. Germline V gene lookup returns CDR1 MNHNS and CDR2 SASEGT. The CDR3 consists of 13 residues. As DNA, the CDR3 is TGTGCCAGCAGCCGGGACAGGAACTATGGCTACACCTTC. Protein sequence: CASSRDRNYGYTF.